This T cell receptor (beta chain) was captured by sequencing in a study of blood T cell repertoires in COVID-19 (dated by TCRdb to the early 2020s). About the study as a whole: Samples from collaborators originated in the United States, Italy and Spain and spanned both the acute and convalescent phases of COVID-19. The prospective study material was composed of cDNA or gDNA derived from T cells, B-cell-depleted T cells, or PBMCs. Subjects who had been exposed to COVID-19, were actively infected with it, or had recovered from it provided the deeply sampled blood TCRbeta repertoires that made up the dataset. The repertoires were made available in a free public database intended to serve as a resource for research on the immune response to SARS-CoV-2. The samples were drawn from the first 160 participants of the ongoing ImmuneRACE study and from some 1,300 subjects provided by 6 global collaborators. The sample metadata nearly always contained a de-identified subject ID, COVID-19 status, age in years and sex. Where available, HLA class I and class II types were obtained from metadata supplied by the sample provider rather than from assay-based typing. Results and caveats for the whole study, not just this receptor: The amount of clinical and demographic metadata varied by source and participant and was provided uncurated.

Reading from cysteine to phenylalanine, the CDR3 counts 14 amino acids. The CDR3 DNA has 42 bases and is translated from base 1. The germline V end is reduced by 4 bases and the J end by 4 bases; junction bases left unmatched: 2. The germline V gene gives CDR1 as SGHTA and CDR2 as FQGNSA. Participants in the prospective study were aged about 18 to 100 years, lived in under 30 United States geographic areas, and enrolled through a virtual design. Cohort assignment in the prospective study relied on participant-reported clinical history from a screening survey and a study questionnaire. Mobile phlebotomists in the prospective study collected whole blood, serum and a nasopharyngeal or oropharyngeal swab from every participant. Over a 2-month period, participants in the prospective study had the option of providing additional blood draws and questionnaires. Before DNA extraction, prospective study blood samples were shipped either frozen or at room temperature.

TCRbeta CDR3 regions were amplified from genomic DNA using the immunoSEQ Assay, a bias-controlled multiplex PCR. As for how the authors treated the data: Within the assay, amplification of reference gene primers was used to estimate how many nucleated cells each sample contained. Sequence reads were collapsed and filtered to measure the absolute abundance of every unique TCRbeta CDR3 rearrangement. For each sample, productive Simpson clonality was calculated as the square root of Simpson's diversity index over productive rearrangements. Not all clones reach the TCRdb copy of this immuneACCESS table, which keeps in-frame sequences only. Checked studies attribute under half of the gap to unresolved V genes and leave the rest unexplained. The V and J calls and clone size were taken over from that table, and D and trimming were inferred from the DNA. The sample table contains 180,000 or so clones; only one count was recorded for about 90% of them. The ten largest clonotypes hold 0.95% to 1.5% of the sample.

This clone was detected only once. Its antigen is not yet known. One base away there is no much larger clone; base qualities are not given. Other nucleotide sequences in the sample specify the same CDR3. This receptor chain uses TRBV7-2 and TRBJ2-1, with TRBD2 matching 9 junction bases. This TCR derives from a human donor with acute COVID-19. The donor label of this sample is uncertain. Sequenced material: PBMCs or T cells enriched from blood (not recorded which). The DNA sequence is TGTGCCAGCAGCTCGCGGGGGGGTTACAATGAGCAGTTCTTC. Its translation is CASSSRGGYNEQFF.